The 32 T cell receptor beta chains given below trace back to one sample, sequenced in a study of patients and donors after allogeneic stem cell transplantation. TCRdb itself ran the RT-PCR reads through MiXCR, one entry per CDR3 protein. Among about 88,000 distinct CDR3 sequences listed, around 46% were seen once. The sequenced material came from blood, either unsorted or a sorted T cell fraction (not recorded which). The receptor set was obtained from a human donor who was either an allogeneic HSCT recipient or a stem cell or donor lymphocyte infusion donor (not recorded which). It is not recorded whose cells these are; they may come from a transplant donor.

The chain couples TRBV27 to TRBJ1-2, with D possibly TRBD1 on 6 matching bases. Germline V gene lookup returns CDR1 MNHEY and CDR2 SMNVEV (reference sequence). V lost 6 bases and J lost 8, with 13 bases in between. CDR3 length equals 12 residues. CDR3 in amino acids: CASSITGSGYTF. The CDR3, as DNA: TGTGCCAGCAGCATTACAGGGTCCGGCTACACCTTC.

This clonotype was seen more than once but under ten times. CDR3 in DNA: TGTGCCAGCAGCCCGTCGACAGGAAGGAGCGCTGAAGCTTTCTTT. Its translation is CASSPSTGRSAEAFF. This sequence joins TRBV7-3 and TRBJ1-1; perhaps TRBD1 as D (6 bases). V was clipped by 5 bases and J by 6 bases, with 19 bases between them. CDR1 is SGHTA, CDR2 FQGTGA, per germline. The CDR3 spans 15 residues.

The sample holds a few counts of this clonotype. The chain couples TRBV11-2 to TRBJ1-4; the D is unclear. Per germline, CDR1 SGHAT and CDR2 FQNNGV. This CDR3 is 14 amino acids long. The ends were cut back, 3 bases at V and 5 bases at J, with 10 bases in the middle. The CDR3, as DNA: TGTGCCAGCAGCTTCGGGCCCTTGAATGAAAAACTGTTTTTT. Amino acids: CASSFGPLNEKLFF.

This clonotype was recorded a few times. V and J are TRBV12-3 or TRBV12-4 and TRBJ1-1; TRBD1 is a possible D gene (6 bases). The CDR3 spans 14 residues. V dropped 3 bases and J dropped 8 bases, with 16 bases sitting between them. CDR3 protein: CASSFETGSREAFF. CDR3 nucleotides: TGTGCCAGCAGTTTTGAGACAGGAAGTAGGGAAGCTTTCTTT.

CDR3 in DNA: TGTGCCAGCAGTTACGAGGGGAACACTGAAGCTTTCTTT. It is translated as CASSYEGNTEAFF. This sequence joins TRBV28 and TRBJ1-1; D remains ambiguous. The ends were cut back, 4 bases at V and 1 base at J, with 7 bases in the middle. The length of the CDR3 is 13 residues. Germline V CDR1 and CDR2: MDHEN, SYDVKM.

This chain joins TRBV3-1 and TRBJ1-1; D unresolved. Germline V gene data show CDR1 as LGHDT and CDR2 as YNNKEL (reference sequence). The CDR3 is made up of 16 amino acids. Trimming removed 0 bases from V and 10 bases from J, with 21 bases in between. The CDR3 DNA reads TGTGCCAGCAGCCAAGATTCAGTGGTAGGACTCTCGGGAGCTTTCTTT. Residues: CASSQDSVVGLSGAFF.

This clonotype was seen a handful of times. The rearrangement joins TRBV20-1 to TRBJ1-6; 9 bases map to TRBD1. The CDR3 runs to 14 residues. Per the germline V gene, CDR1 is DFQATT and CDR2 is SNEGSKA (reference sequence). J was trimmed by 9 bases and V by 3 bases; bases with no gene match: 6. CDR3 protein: CSARTWDRASPLHF. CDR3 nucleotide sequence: TGCAGTGCTAGGACTTGGGACAGGGCTTCACCCCTCCACTTT.

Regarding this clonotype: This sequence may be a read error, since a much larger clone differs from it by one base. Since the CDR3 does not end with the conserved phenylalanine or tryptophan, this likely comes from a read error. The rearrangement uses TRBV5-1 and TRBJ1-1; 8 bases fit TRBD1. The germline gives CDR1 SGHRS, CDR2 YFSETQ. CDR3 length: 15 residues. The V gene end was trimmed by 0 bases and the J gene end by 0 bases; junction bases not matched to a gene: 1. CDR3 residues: CASSLETGVNTEAFI. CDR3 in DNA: TGCGCCAGCAGCTTGGAGACAGGGGTGAACACTGAAGCTTTCATT.

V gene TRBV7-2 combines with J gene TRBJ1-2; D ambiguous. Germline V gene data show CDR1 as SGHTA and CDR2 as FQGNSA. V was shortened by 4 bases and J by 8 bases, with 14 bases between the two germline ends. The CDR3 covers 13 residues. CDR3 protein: CASSSKVSGGYTF. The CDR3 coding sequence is TGTGCCAGCAGCTCTAAAGTCTCCGGCGGCTACACCTTC.

Here the CDR3 DNA reads TGTGCCAGTAGCAGGGACAGGGAAGATCGCGAGCAGTACTTC. It yields the protein CASSRDREDREQYF. The chain uses TRBV19 and TRBJ2-7; 9 bases are shared with TRBD1. V shed 6 bases and J 6 bases; nucleotides not matched to a gene: 9. This CDR3 is 14 amino acids long. In germline, CDR1 is LNHDA, CDR2 SQIVND (reference sequence).

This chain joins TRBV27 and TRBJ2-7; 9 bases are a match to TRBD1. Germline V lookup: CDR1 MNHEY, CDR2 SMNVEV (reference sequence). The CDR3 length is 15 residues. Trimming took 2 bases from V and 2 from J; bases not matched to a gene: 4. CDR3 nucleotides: TGTGCCAGCAGTTTAGACGGGACAGGGCCCTACGAGCAGTACTTC. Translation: CASSLDGTGPYEQYF.

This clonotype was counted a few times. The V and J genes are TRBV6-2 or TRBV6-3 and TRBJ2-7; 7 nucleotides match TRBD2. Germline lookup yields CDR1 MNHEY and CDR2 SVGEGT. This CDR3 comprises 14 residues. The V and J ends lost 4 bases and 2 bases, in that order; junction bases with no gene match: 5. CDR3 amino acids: CASSSPSGTYEQYF. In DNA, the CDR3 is TGTGCCAGCAGTTCCCCTAGCGGAACCTACGAGCAGTACTTC.

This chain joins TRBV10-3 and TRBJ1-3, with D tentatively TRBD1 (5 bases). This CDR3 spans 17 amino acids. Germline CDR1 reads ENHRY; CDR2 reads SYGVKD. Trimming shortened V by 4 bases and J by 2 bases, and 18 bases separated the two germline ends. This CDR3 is CAISAAQVRGPGNTIYF. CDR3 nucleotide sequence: TGTGCCATCAGTGCGGCTCAGGTGAGGGGTCCTGGAAACACCATATATTTT.

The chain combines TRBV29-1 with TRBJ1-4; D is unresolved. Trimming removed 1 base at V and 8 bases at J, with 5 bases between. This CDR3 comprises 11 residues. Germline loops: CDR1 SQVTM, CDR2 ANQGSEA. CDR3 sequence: CSVEGEEKLFF. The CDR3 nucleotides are TGCAGCGTTGAAGGGGAGGAAAAACTGTTTTTT. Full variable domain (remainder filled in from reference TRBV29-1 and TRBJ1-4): SAVISQKPSRDICQRGTSLTIQCQVDSQVTMMFWYRQQPGQSLTLIATANQGSEATYESGFVIDKFPISRPNLTFSTLTVSNMSPEDSSIYLCSVEGEEKLFFGSGTQLSVL.

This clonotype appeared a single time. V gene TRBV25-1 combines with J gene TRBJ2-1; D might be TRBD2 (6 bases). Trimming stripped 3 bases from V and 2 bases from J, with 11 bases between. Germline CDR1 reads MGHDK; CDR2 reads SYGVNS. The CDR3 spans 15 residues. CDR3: CASSDTIAAYNEQFF. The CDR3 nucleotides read TGTGCCAGCAGTGATACTATAGCGGCCTACAATGAGCAGTTCTTC. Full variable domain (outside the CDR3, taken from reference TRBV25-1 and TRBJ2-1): EADIYQTPRYLVIGTGKKITLECSQTMGHDKMYWYQQDPGMELHLIHYSYGVNSTEKGDLSSESTVSRIRTEHFPLTLESARPSHTSQYLCASSDTIAAYNEQFFGPGTRLTVL.

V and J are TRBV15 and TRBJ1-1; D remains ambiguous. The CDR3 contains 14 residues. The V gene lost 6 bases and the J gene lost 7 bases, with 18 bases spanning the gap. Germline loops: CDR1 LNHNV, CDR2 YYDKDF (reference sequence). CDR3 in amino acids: CATRARPGNNEAFF. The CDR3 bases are TGTGCCACCAGGGCACGTCCGGGAAATAATGAAGCTTTCTTT.

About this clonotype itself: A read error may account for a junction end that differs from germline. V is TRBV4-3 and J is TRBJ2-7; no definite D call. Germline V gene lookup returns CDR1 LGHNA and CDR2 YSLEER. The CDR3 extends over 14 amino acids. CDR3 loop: CASSQDPGSSEQYF. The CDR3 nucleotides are TGCGCCAGCAGCCAAGATCCCGGGTCCTCCGAGCAGTACTTC.

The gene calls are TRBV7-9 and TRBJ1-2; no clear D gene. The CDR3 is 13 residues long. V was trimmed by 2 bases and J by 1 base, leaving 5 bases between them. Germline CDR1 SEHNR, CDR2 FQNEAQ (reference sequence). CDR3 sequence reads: CASSLYLNYGYTF. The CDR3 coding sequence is TGTGCCAGCAGCTTATACCTTAACTATGGCTACACCTTC.

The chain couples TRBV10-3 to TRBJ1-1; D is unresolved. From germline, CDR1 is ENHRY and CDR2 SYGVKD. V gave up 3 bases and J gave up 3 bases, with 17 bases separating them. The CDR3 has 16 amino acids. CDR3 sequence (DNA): TGTGCCATCAGTGAATTGAGGGTTTTAGTGGACACTGAAGCTTTCTTT. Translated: CAISELRVLVDTEAFF.

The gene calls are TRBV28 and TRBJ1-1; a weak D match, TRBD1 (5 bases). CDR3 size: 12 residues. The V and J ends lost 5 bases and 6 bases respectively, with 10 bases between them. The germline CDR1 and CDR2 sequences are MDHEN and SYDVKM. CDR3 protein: CASSPGPSEAFF. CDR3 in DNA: TGTGCCAGCAGTCCGGGGCCCTCTGAAGCTTTCTTT.

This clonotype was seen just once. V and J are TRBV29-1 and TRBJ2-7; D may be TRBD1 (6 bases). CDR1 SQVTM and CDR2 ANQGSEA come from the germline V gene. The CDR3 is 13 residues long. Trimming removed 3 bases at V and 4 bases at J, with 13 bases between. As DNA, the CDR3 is TGCAGCGTTGAGATCAGGGGTTATTACGAGCAGTACTTC. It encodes CSVEIRGYYEQYF.

The chain's CDR3 is CASSGQGNEKLFF. The CDR3 bases are TGTGCCAGCAGTGGACAGGGTAATGAAAAACTGTTTTTT. The chain uses TRBV2 and TRBJ1-4; 7 bases fit TRBD1. The CDR3 consists of 13 residues. Germline trimming cut 4 bases from V and 4 bases from J; bases unmatched to any gene: 0. CDR1 is SNHLY, CDR2 FYNNEI, per germline.

The CDR3 loop reads CASSQVGQGVTEAFF. In nucleotides, the CDR3 is TGCGCCAGCAGCCAAGTCGGACAGGGGGTTACTGAAGCTTTCTTT. This chain links TRBV4-3 with TRBJ1-1; 10 nucleotides agree with TRBD1. The germline V gene has CDR1 LGHNA and CDR2 YSLEER. The CDR3 totals 15 residues. Unmatched junction bases numbered 4, after V lost 1 base and J lost 5 bases.

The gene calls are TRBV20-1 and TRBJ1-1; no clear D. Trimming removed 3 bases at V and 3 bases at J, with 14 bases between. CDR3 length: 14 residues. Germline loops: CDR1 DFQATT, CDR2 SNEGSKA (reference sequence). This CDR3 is CSASVWIKYTEAFF. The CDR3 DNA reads TGCAGTGCTAGTGTATGGATTAAGTACACTGAAGCTTTCTTT.

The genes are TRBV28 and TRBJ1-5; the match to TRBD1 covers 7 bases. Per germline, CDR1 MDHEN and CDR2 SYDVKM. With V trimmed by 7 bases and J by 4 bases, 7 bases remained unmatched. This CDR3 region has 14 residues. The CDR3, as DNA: TGTGCCAGCAATGAGGGGGCAGGGAATCAGCCCCAGCATTTT. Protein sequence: CASNEGAGNQPQHF.

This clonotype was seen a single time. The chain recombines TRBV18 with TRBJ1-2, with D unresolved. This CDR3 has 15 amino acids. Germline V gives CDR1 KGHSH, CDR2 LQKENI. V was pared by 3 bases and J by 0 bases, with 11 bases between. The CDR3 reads CASSPRPGSNYGYTF. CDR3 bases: TGTGCCAGCTCACCGAGGCCGGGATCTAACTATGGCTACACCTTC. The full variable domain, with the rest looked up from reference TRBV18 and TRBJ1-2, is NAGVMQNPRHLVRRRGQEARLRCSPMKGHSHVYWYRQLPEEGLKFMVYLQKENIIDESGMPKERFSAEFPKEGPSILRIQQVVRGDSAAYFCASSPRPGSNYGYTFGSGTRLTVV.

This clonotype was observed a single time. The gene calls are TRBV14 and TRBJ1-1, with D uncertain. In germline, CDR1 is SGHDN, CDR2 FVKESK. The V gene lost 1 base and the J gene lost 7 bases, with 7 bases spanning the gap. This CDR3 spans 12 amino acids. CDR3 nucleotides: TGTGCCAGCAGCCAAGGAGGGTTTGAAGCTTTCTTT. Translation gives CASSQGGFEAFF.

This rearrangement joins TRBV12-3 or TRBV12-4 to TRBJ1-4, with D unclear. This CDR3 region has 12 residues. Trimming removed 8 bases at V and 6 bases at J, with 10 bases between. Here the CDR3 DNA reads TGTGCCAGCCGCCGTGAGGATGAAAAACTGTTTTTT. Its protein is CASRREDEKLFF.

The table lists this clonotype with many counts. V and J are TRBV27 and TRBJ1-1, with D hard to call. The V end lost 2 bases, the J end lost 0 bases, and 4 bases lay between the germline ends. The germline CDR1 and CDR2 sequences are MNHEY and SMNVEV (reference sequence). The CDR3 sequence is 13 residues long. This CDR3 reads CASSLLVNTEAFF. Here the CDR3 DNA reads TGTGCCAGCAGTTTACTAGTGAACACTGAAGCTTTCTTT.

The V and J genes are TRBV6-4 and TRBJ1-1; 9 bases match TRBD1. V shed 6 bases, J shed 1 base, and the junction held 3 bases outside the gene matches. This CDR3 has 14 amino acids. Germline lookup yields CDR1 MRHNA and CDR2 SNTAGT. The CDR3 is CASRDRGRNTEAFF. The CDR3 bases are TGTGCCAGCAGGGACAGGGGCAGGAACACTGAAGCTTTCTTT.

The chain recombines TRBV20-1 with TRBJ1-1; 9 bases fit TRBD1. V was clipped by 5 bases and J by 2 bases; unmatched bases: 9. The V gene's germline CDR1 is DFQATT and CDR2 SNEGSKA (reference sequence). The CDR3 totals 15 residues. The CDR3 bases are TGCAGTGCTCGTCCCGGGACAGGGAAAAACACTGAAGCTTTCTTT. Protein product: CSARPGTGKNTEAFF.

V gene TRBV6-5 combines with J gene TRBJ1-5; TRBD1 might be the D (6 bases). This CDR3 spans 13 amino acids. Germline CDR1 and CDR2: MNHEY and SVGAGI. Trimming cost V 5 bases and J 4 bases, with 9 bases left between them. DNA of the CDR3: TGTGCCAGCAGTCAGGGGACAAATCAGCCCCAGCATTTT. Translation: CASSQGTNQPQHF.